The TCR beta chain described here comes from a study of T cells after yellow fever vaccination. Whole-study results and caveats: Bulk-population clonotypes that are abundant could appear as contaminants in FACS-sorted repertoires. The secondary response peaked faster, at day 5 versus 15, but was weaker. Few clonotypes appeared in both CD4 and CD8 compartments.

TCRdb re-called the 5' RACE reads with MiXCR, one entry per CDR3 protein. The table records about 50,000 distinct CDR3 sequences, roughly 7.3% of them present only once. Germline values: CDR1 SNHLY, CDR2 FYNNEI. The CDR3 is made up of 15 amino acids. Trimming pared 0 bases from V and 2 bases from J, leaving 11 bases between. With regard to this clonotype: Antigen specificity is unknown.

Source: CD8+ T cells sorted from PBMCs, taken around 14 days after the first yellow fever vaccination. V and J are TRBV2 and TRBJ2-7; a possible D gene is TRBD2 (5 bases). This clonotype was sampled from a man aged 18-30 years who received the YFV17D yellow fever vaccine. In nucleotides, the CDR3 is TGTGCCAGCAGTGAAGCCGGACTCTCACCCTACGAGCAGTACTTC. It yields the protein CASSEAGLSPYEQYF.